The 28 T cell receptor beta chains below all came from one sample that was sequenced in a study of cytomegalovirus exposure and HLA in healthy donors. Primers included in the PCR were 60 Vbeta and 13 Jbeta primers. This table comes from immunoSEQ multiplex PCR, and its TCRdb copy is limited to in-frame clones, with some not included. The repertoire holds approximately 150,000 clones, with 70% to 85% as singletons. The sequenced sample was PBMCs. The source is a male donor in good health and CMV-seronegative.

The chain joins TRBV27 to TRBJ2-4; D unresolved. V was cut by 0 bases and J by 0 bases, with 6 bases left in between. The CDR3 is 15 residues long. Germline lookup yields CDR1 MNHEY and CDR2 SMNVEV (reference sequence). The CDR3 is CASSLSIEAKNIQYF. The CDR3 region has the DNA TGTGCCAGCAGTTTATCGATAGAAGCCAAAAACATTCAGTACTTC.

This clone was seen only a few times. J is TRBJ1-2 and V is TRBV29-1; no definite D call. The V end was cut by 7 bases, the J end by 0 bases, with 15 bases between. CDR1 SQVTM and CDR2 ANQGSEA come from the germline V gene. This CDR3 is 14 amino acids long. In nucleotides, the CDR3 is TGCAGCGCCCTACCCAGTCTAGCTAACTATGGCTACACCTTC. It specifies CSALPSLANYGYTF.

This chain uses TRBV4-3 with TRBJ1-2; 8 bases are a match to TRBD1. Trimming took 4 bases from V and 1 from J; bases not matched to a gene: 11. From germline, CDR1 is LGHNA and CDR2 YSLEER. The CDR3 sequence is 17 residues long. The CDR3 sequence is CASSPWQGATFNYGYTF. DNA for the CDR3: TGCGCCAGCAGCCCGTGGCAGGGGGCCACTTTTAACTATGGCTACACCTTC.

The gene calls are TRBV7-9 and TRBJ2-7; possible D gene TRBD1, 6 bases. Germline lookup yields CDR1 SEHNR and CDR2 FQNEAQ (reference sequence). CDR3 size: 14 residues. V shed 5 bases and J shed 1 base, with 12 bases lying between them. The CDR3 nucleotides read TGTGCCAGCAGCCTGACAGGCGTATCCTACGAGCAGTACTTC. Protein: CASSLTGVSYEQYF.

The J gene is TRBJ2-1, the V gene TRBV11-2, with D unclear. With 1 base removed from V and 7 bases from J, the gap between germline ends came to 17 bases. Germline CDR1 is SGHAT and CDR2 is FQNNGV. CDR3 length: 16 amino acids. The CDR3 DNA is TGTGCCAGCAGCTTAGCAATCGGCGGAGAAGAGAATGAGCAGTTCTTC. It yields the protein CASSLAIGGEENEQFF.

This chain uses TRBV7-6 with TRBJ2-7, with D perhaps TRBD2 (5 bases). From germline, CDR1 is SGHVS and CDR2 FNYEAQ. Trimming removed 5 bases from V and 0 bases from J, with 17 bases in between. This CDR3 comprises 16 residues. The CDR3 DNA reads TGTGCCAGCAGCCCCAGAGGGAGTGCCCTCTCCTACGAGCAGTACTTC. It is translated as CASSPRGSALSYEQYF.

This clone showed up just once. The J gene is TRBJ2-1, the V gene TRBV5-4, with 8 bases fitting TRBD2. The CDR3 spans 19 residues. V shed 3 bases and J 1 base; nucleotides not matched to a gene: 15. Germline values: CDR1 SGHNT, CDR2 YYREEE (reference sequence). CDR3 protein: CASSSGALRSGSSYNEQFF. CDR3 in DNA: TGTGCCAGCAGCTCTGGGGCTCTGCGGAGCGGGAGTTCCTACAATGAGCAGTTCTTC.

This clone was recorded once. This rearrangement joins TRBV27 to TRBJ2-1; D not certain. Germline V lookup: CDR1 MNHEY, CDR2 SMNVEV (reference sequence). This CDR3 spans 13 amino acids. V was trimmed by 5 bases and J by 5 bases, leaving 10 bases between them. The CDR3 reads CASSLRIDNEQFF. DNA for the CDR3: TGTGCCAGCAGTCTGAGGATTGACAATGAGCAGTTCTTC.

The chain joins TRBV20-1 to TRBJ2-1, with 8 positions matching TRBD2. The CDR3 sequence is 11 residues long. Trimming cost V 4 bases and J 10 bases; bases outside gene matches: 3. Per germline, CDR1 DFQATT and CDR2 SNEGSKA (reference sequence). The CDR3 sequence: CSATGGGEQFF. The CDR3 DNA reads as TGCAGTGCTACCGGCGGGGGGGAGCAGTTCTTC.

The chain combines TRBV29-1 with TRBJ2-5; TRBD1 agrees at 7 bases. Germline CDR1 reads SQVTM; CDR2 reads ANQGSEA. V shed 8 bases, J shed 1 base, and the junction held 4 bases outside the gene matches. CDR3 length: 12 amino acids. The CDR3 region has the DNA TGCAGCTTACGACAGGGCCAAGAGACCCAGTACTTC. Its protein product is CSLRQGQETQYF.

V usage is TRBV5-4 and J usage is TRBJ2-5, with TRBD2 matching over 7 bases. The CDR3 is made up of 14 amino acids. Germline CDR1 and CDR2: SGHNT and YYREEE (reference sequence). V gave up 1 base and J gave up 2 bases; unmatched junction bases: 2. The CDR3 DNA follows: TGTGCCAGCAGCTTGTCTAGCGGACAAGAGACCCAGTACTTC. Protein sequence: CASSLSSGQETQYF.

The rearrangement uses TRBV27 and TRBJ1-1; no firm D call. CDR1 and CDR2 from the germline V gene are MNHEY and SMNVEV (reference sequence). The CDR3 consists of 14 residues. V lost 1 base and J 6 bases, leaving 12 bases between the germline ends. CDR3 protein: CASSLLAGKAEAFF. The CDR3 DNA reads as TGTGCCAGCAGTTTATTGGCGGGGAAAGCTGAAGCTTTCTTT.

A few counts support this clone. CDR3 protein: CASSYAGVGEQYF. In DNA, the CDR3 is TGTGCCAGCAGTTACGCAGGGGTGGGCGAGCAGTACTTC. This chain connects TRBV6-5 to TRBJ2-7, with D possibly TRBD1 on 6 matching bases. CDR3 length: 13 residues. CDR1 and CDR2 from the germline V gene are MNHEY and SVGAGI. V shed 2 bases and J shed 6 bases, with 11 bases lying between them.

This clone was detected only a few times. V and J are TRBV6-5 and TRBJ1-2; D uncertain. The V end lost 1 base, the J end lost 2 bases, and 5 bases lay between the germline ends. From germline, CDR1 is MNHEY and CDR2 SVGAGI. CDR3 size: 13 residues. CDR3 nucleotide sequence: TGTGCCAGCAGTTACTACAGAAACTATGGCTACACCTTC. It is translated as CASSYYRNYGYTF.

This clone has a single count. V and J are TRBV7-2 and TRBJ1-2; 7 bases match TRBD1. The germline V gene has CDR1 SGHTA and CDR2 FQGNSA. There are 15 residues in the CDR3. Trimming cost V 5 bases and J 4 bases; bases outside gene matches: 10. The CDR3 spells CASSPTLTGPYGYTF. Written as DNA, the CDR3 is TGTGCCAGCAGCCCTACACTGACAGGGCCCTATGGCTACACCTTC.

This rearrangement joins TRBV10-1 to TRBJ1-4; TRBD1 agrees at 8 bases. CDR1 and CDR2 from the germline V gene are WNHNN and SYGVQD (reference sequence). This CDR3 has 15 residues. Losses at the gene ends were 4 bases for V and 8 bases for J; bases not matched to a gene: 9. The CDR3 spells CASSGPGTGDEKLFF. CDR3 in DNA: TGCGCCAGCAGTGGACCCGGGACAGGCGACGAAAAACTGTTTTTT.

The J gene is TRBJ2-3, the V gene TRBV5-1, with a tentative D call TRBD2 (5 bases). This CDR3 region has 15 residues. Germline V gives CDR1 SGHRS, CDR2 YFSETQ. V gave up 4 bases and J gave up 0 bases, with 12 bases separating them. The CDR3 nucleotides read TGCGCCAGCAGCGTGATAGCGTCCAGCACAGATACGCAGTATTTT. It translates to CASSVIASSTDTQYF.

This clone has more than one count but fewer than ten. The chain combines TRBV7-9 with TRBJ2-1, with 13 bases aligning to TRBD2. V lost 4 bases to trimming and J lost 6 bases; unmatched junction nucleotides: 3. Germline V gives CDR1 SEHNR, CDR2 FQNEAQ (reference sequence). The CDR3 has 15 residues. The CDR3 DNA reads as TGTGCCAGCAGCTATGGACTAGCGGGAGCCAATGAGCAGTTCTTC. Its protein product is CASSYGLAGANEQFF.

This chain links TRBV10-3 with TRBJ2-7, with 8 bases aligning to TRBD2. The ends lost 3 bases at V and 2 bases at J; junction bases unmatched: 0. CDR1 and CDR2 (germline): ENHRY, SYGVKD. CDR3 size: 13 residues. The CDR3 protein is CAISEAGAYEQYF. DNA of the CDR3: TGTGCCATCAGTGAAGCGGGGGCCTACGAGCAGTACTTC.

The V and J genes are TRBV2 and TRBJ2-3, with D hard to call. The V gene's germline CDR1 is SNHLY and CDR2 FYNNEI. This CDR3 is 12 amino acids long. V was trimmed by 3 bases and J by 5 bases, leaving 6 bases between them. The CDR3 DNA follows: TGTGCCAGCAGTGAGCCAGGAGATACGCAGTATTTT. Residues: CASSEPGDTQYF.

This sequence joins TRBV7-2 and TRBJ1-1, with D perhaps matching TRBD1 (6 bases). From germline, CDR1 is SGHTA and CDR2 FQGNSA. The CDR3 loop spans 11 amino acids. V lost 5 bases and J 14 bases, leaving 15 bases between the germline ends. The CDR3 DNA is TGTGCCAGCAGCGCCGACAGGAGGTCCTTCTTT. It encodes CASSADRRSFF. The whole variable domain, remainder taken from reference TRBV7-2 and TRBJ1-1, is GAGVSQSPSNKVTEKGKDVELRCDPISGHTALYWYRQSLGQGLEFLIYFQGNSAPDKSGLPSDRFSAERTGGSVSTLTIQRTQQEDSAVYLCASSADRRSFFGQGTRLTVV.

This clone was seen more than once but under ten times. This chain joins TRBV4-3 and TRBJ1-1; D may be TRBD1 (6 bases). The V end was cut by 5 bases, the J end by 0 bases, with 10 bases between. In germline, CDR1 is LGHNA, CDR2 YSLEER. The CDR3 spans 14 residues. Written as DNA, the CDR3 is TGCGCCAGCAGCTCAGGGGCCATGAACACTGAAGCTTTCTTT. Protein: CASSSGAMNTEAFF.

The chain recombines TRBV19 with TRBJ1-1, with D perhaps matching TRBD1 (6 bases). CDR1 LNHDA and CDR2 SQIVND come from the germline V gene (reference sequence). V lost 8 bases to trimming and J lost 7 bases, with 14 bases between them. The CDR3 is made up of 12 amino acids. CDR3 in amino acids: CASLQGLSEAFF. CDR3 bases: TGTGCCAGTTTACAGGGTTTGAGTGAAGCTTTCTTT.

The chain joins TRBV5-4 to TRBJ2-5; D may be TRBD2 (6 bases). V was shortened by 3 bases and J by 3 bases, with 15 bases between the two germline ends. Per the germline V gene, CDR1 is SGHNT and CDR2 is YYREEE (reference sequence). This CDR3 has 15 amino acids. DNA of the CDR3: TGTGCCAGCAGCTCACCCCGGGAGTTTGAAGAGACCCAGTACTTC. It translates to CASSSPREFEETQYF.

This chain uses TRBV10-3 with TRBJ1-5; no clear D gene. Trimming took off 6 bases at V and 3 bases at J, with 9 bases between the two ends. This CDR3 region has 13 residues. Germline V gives CDR1 ENHRY, CDR2 SYGVKD. The CDR3 sequence: CAIRDNLNQPQHF. The CDR3 DNA reads TGTGCCATCAGAGACAACCTCAATCAGCCCCAGCATTTT.

This clone has just one count. J is TRBJ1-2 and V is TRBV6-6; 8 bases are shared with TRBD1. There are 15 residues in the CDR3. With 0 bases clipped from V and 3 bases from J, the junction kept 3 bases outside the gene matches. Germline-derived CDR1 and CDR2 are MNHNY and SVGAGI (reference sequence). CDR3 sequence: CASSYSYRGYYGYTF. The DNA for the CDR3 is TGTGCCAGCAGTTACTCCTACAGGGGGTACTATGGCTACACCTTC.

The chain carries TRBV7-9 and TRBJ2-1; 7 bases match TRBD2. The J segment lost 7 bases and the V segment lost 8 bases, leaving 17 bases of the junction unmatched. CDR3 length: 16 amino acids. Germline V CDR1 and CDR2: SEHNR, FQNEAQ (reference sequence). The CDR3 reads CASLLEGGTPRNEQFF. The CDR3 nucleotides are TGTGCCAGCCTTCTGGAGGGAGGGACCCCCAGGAATGAGCAGTTCTTC. Full variable domain (rest looked up from reference TRBV7-9 and TRBJ2-1): DTGVSQNPRHKITKRGQNVTFRCDPISEHNRLYWYRQTLGQGPEFLTYFQNEAQLEKSRLLSDRFSAERPKGSFSTLEIQRTEQGDSAMYLCASLLEGGTPRNEQFFGPGTRLTVL.

The rearrangement uses TRBV28 and TRBJ2-5; a possible D gene is TRBD2 (7 bases). With 6 bases removed from V and 3 bases from J, the gap between germline ends came to 20 bases. Germline V gene lookup returns CDR1 MDHEN and CDR2 SYDVKM. The CDR3 contains 16 residues. The CDR3 is CASSRGTGGTEETQYF. The CDR3 nucleotides are TGTGCCAGCAGCCGGGGGACGGGGGGCACGGAAGAGACCCAGTACTTC.